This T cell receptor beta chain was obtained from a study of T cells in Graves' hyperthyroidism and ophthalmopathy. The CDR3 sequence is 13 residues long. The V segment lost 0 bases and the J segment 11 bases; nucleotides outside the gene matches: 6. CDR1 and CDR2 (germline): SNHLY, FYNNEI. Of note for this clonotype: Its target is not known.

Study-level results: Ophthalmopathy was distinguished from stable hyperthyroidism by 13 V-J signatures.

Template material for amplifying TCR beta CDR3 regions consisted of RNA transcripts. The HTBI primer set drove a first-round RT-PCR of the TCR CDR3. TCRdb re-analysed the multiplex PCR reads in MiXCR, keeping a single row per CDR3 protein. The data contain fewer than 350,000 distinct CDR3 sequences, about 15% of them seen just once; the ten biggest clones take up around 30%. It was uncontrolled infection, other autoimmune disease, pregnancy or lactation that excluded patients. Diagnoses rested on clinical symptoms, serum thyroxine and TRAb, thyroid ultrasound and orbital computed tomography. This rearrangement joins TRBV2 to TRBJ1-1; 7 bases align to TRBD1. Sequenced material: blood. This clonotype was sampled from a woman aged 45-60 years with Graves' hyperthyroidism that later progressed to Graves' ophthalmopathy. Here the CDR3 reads CASSEAGGLWAFF. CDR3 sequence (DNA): TGTGCCAGCAGTGAAGCAGGGGGCTTATGGGCTTTCTTT.